This T cell receptor (beta chain) was observed in a study of OX40 agonist ivuxolimab in advanced cancers. This CDR3 has 16 residues. The J segment lost 4 bases and the V segment lost 4 bases, leaving 9 bases of the junction unmatched. Germline CDR1 reads SGHRS; CDR2 reads YFSETQ. Sequenced by immunoSEQ multiplex PCR; TCRdb stores in-frame clones only, minus some. The profile shows over 30,000 clones, nearly 95% of them singletons. The specimen comprised CD4+ or CD8+ T cells sorted from blood, sampled in a trial of the OX40 agonist ivuxolimab. The gene calls are TRBV5-1 and TRBJ2-4, with 9 nucleotides matching TRBD1. The sequence derives from an adult with an advanced solid tumor such as melanoma, head and neck, liver or kidney cancer. The CDR3 DNA is TGCGCCAGCAGCCCGATCCCCGGGACAGGGAAAAACATTCAGTACTTC. As protein: CASSPIPGTGKNIQYF.